Shown below are 17 T cell receptor beta chains from a single sample sequenced in a study of shared clonotypes between healthy human individuals. Some clones are missing from TCRdb's copy, which holds only in-frame ones; the method was immunoSEQ multiplex PCR. This table holds about half a million clones, about 85% found once. The specimen was PBMCs. The receptors originated from a woman aged 40-49 years in good health. Some clones in this sample may be carry-over from other donors' samples.

In this sample, this clone turned up many times. Other DNA sequences in the sample encode the same CDR3. The genes are TRBV4-2 and TRBJ1-5; D gene unclear. Trimming pared 3 bases from V and 7 bases from J, leaving 16 bases between. The CDR3 runs to 15 residues. Germline V gene lookup returns CDR1 LGHNA and CDR2 YNFKEQ. The CDR3 region has the DNA TGTGCCAGCAGCCATAACGGGGAGGGTGGACAGCCCCAGCATTTT. Protein: CASSHNGEGGQPQHF.

With regard to this clone: A far larger clone lies a single base away; this is likely a read error. The chain links TRBV28 to TRBJ2-1; D not certain. Trimming removed 6 bases from V and 3 bases from J, with 3 bases in between. In germline, CDR1 is MDHEN, CDR2 SYDVKM. This CDR3 is 11 amino acids long. CDR3 protein: CASRLYNEQFF. DNA for the CDR3: TGTGCCAGCAGACTCTACAATGAGCAGTTCTTC.

This clone was detected a few times. This chain connects TRBV28 to TRBJ2-7; TRBD2 matches at 11 bases. The CDR3 extends over 14 amino acids. Trimming removed 2 bases from V and 10 bases from J; junction bases left unmatched: 7. Germline V gives CDR1 MDHEN, CDR2 SYDVKM. In DNA form, the CDR3 reads TGTGCCAGCAGTTTAGATAATAGCGGGAGGGTACAGTACTTC. As protein: CASSLDNSGRVQYF.

This clone was recorded once. V gene TRBV15 combines with J gene TRBJ2-7; D possibly corresponds to TRBD1 (5 bases). The CDR3 is 15 residues long. Germline CDR1 and CDR2: LNHNV and YYDKDF (reference sequence). V was trimmed by 0 bases and J by 1 base, leaving 10 bases between them. Here the CDR3 DNA reads TGTGCCACCAGCAGAGATCTTGGGGCTTCCTACGAGCAGTACTTC. Protein: CATSRDLGASYEQYF.

The count of this clone is one. A far larger clone is just one base off, so this is likely a read error. The CDR3 spells CASSTRQGALSGNTIYF. For the CDR3, the DNA is TGTGCCAGCAGCACCCGACAGGGGGCTCTCTCTGGAAACACCATATATTTT. V usage is TRBV7-9 and J usage is TRBJ1-3, with 10 bases lining up with TRBD1. This CDR3 region has 17 residues. V shed 5 bases, J shed 0 bases, and the junction held 7 bases outside the gene matches. The germline V gene has CDR1 SEHNR and CDR2 FQNEAQ (reference sequence).

The chain uses TRBV2 and TRBJ1-2; 9 nucleotides match TRBD1. The V gene's germline CDR1 is SNHLY and CDR2 FYNNEI. V lost 2 bases, J lost 7 bases, and 5 bases stayed unmatched. The CDR3 extends over 14 amino acids. CDR3 sequence reads: CASSEWTGVGGYTF. For the CDR3, the DNA is TGTGCCAGCAGTGAATGGACAGGGGTAGGTGGCTACACCTTC.

The V and J genes are TRBV7-9 and TRBJ2-2; 9 nucleotides agree with TRBD2. This CDR3 is built from 15 residues. From germline, CDR1 is SEHNR and CDR2 FQNEAQ (reference sequence). V lost 5 bases and J lost 6; bases outside the gene matches: 7. CDR3 coding DNA: TGTGCCAGCAGCACACGACTAGCGGAGTCCGGGGAGCTGTTTTTT. Translating it yields CASSTRLAESGELFF.

This clone was observed a single time. A far larger clone differs by one base, so this is likely a read error. The conserved final phenylalanine or tryptophan is absent from the CDR3, which likely points to a read error. Other DNA sequences of this sample code for an identical CDR3. The V gene is TRBV11-1, the J gene TRBJ2-7; 7 bases match TRBD2. V trimming: 1 base; J trimming: 6 bases; junction bases outside the gene matches: 6. This CDR3 has 14 amino acids. CDR1 and CDR2 from the germline V gene are SGHAT and FQDESV (reference sequence). The CDR3 DNA sequence: TGTGCCAGCAGCTTAGAAGCGGGACCTGGCGAGCAGTACTTA. The encoded protein is CASSLEAGPGEQYL.

Points on this clone: A far bigger clonotype differs at one base, so this is likely a read error. The genes are TRBV30 and TRBJ2-5; D unresolved. This CDR3 is built from 13 residues. Germline CDR1 GTSNPN, CDR2 SVGIG (reference sequence). Trimming stripped 3 bases from V and 2 bases from J, with 10 bases between. CDR3 nucleotides: TGTGCCTGGAGGACCACTGGTCAAGAGACCCAGTACTTC. Translating it yields CAWRTTGQETQYF.

This clone was seen once. V usage is TRBV6-1 and J usage is TRBJ1-1; no reliable D call. CDR3 length: 14 residues. V shed 6 bases and J shed 5 bases, with 16 bases lying between them. Germline CDR1 is MNHNS and CDR2 is SASEGT. The CDR3 sequence is CASSRGPGWTEAFF. CDR3 coding DNA: TGTGCCAGCAGCCGAGGGCCGGGTTGGACTGAAGCTTTCTTT.

In its sample, this clone was seen a few times. The rearrangement joins TRBV7-9 to TRBJ2-6; a weak D match, TRBD2 (6 bases). The V end lost 5 bases, the J end lost 2 bases, and 13 bases lay between the germline ends. The CDR3 is 16 residues long. CDR1 is SEHNR and CDR2 is FQNEAQ in the germline V gene (reference sequence). This CDR3 is CASSPRGRTGANVLTF. CDR3 nucleotides: TGTGCCAGCAGCCCCCGGGGGAGAACTGGGGCCAACGTCCTGACTTTC. Full variable domain (missing parts from reference TRBV7-9 and TRBJ2-6): DTGVSQNPRHKITKRGQNVTFRCDPISEHNRLYWYRQTLGQGPEFLTYFQNEAQLEKSRLLSDRFSAERPKGSFSTLEIQRTEQGDSAMYLCASSPRGRTGANVLTFGAGSRLTVL.

The genes are TRBV13 and TRBJ1-2; 9 bases are a match to TRBD1. The CDR3 consists of 13 residues. Germline V lookup: CDR1 PRHDT, CDR2 FYEKMQ (reference sequence). The V and J ends lost 4 bases and 3 bases, in that order; junction bases with no gene match: 0. The CDR3 sequence: CASSWTGDYGYTF. CDR3 sequence (DNA): TGTGCCAGCAGCTGGACAGGGGACTATGGCTACACCTTC.

Details on this clone: The same CDR3 is also encoded by other DNA sequences in this sample. This sequence joins TRBV9 and TRBJ1-5; D might be TRBD1 (6 bases). Germline CDR1 reads SGDLS; CDR2 reads YYNGEE. Trimming took off 0 bases at V and 3 bases at J, with 10 bases between the two ends. The CDR3 is 15 residues long. The CDR3 spells CASSVEGVVNQPQHF. CDR3 nucleotides: TGTGCCAGCAGCGTAGAGGGGGTGGTCAATCAGCCCCAGCATTTT.

About this clone: A read error may account for a junction end that differs from germline. The chain joins TRBV27 to TRBJ1-3; D remains ambiguous. The CDR3 loop spans 13 amino acids. Germline loops: CDR1 MNHEY, CDR2 SMNVEV (reference sequence). The CDR3 loop reads CASSPRHGDTIYF. CDR3 nucleotide sequence: TGTGCCAGCAGTCCCAGGCATGGAGACACCATATATTTT.

This clone has just one count. The chain combines TRBV15 with TRBJ2-2, with D perhaps matching TRBD2 (6 bases). CDR1 is LNHNV, CDR2 YYDKDF, per germline (reference sequence). The germline V and J ends were trimmed by 5 bases and 0 bases, with 19 bases remaining between them. This CDR3 has 18 amino acids. CDR3: CATSARLGYSANTGELFF. The DNA of the CDR3 is TGTGCCACCAGCGCCCGACTAGGATATTCCGCGAACACCGGGGAGCTGTTTTTT.

V and J are TRBV10-3 and TRBJ2-1, with TRBD2 matching over 10 bases. From germline, CDR1 is ENHRY and CDR2 SYGVKD. This CDR3 has 15 amino acids. V trimming: 3 bases; J trimming: 6 bases; junction bases outside the gene matches: 5. Here the CDR3 DNA reads TGTGCCATCAGTGACAGCGGGAGGGCCGGCAATGAGCAGTTCTTC. It codes for CAISDSGRAGNEQFF.

The chain has TRBV10-3 and TRBJ2-3; D is unclear. Germline CDR1 is ENHRY and CDR2 is SYGVKD. V was trimmed by 4 bases and J by 4 bases, leaving 15 bases between them. CDR3 length: 15 residues. CDR3 amino acids: CAISALAERPDTQYF. In nucleotides, the CDR3 is TGTGCCATCAGTGCCTTAGCTGAGAGGCCAGATACGCAGTATTTT.